The T cell receptor (beta chain) under discussion was sequenced for a study of T cell responses to AZD1222 COVID-19 vaccine. Germline V gene sequence: CDR1 MNHEY, CDR2 SVGAGI. The CDR3 is 15 amino acids. Trimming took 6 bases from V and 0 from J; bases not matched to a gene: 7. Data came from immunoSEQ multiplex PCR; TCRdb stores just in-frame clones and leaves some out. Altogether about 140,000 clones are present, 70% to 90% being singletons, with the ten largest covering more than 2.5%. The chain carries TRBV6-5 and TRBJ1-1; 7 nucleotides agree with TRBD1. The TCR originated in an adult in good health. The sample in question was peripheral blood, obtained on day 0 of AZD1222 vaccination. CDR3 DNA sequence: TGTGCCAGCAGACCGACGGGACAGATGAACACTGAAGCTTTCTTT. This sequence encodes CASRPTGQMNTEAFF.